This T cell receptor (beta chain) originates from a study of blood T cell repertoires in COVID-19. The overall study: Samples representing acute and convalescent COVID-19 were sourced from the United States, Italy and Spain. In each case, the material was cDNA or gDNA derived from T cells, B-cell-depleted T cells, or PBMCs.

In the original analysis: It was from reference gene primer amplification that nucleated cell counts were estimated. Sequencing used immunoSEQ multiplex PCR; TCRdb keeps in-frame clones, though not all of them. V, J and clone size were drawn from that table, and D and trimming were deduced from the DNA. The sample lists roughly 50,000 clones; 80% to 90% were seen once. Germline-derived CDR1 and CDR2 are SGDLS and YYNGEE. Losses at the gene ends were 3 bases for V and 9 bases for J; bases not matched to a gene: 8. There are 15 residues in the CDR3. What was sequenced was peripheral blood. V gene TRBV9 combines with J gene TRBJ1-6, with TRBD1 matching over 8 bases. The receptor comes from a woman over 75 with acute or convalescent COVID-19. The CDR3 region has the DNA TGTGCCAGCAGCGGGTTACCAGGGGGCGGTTCACCCCTCCACTTT. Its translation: CASSGLPGGGSPLHF. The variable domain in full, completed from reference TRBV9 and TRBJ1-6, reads DSGVTQTPKHLITATGQRVTLRCSPRSGDLSVYWYQQSLDQGLQFLIQYYNGEERAKGNILERFSAQQFPDLHSELNLSSLELGDSALYFCASSGLPGGGSPLHFGNGTRLTVT.